Given below is one T cell receptor (beta chain) in context. What it binds is not known. Treatment meaning: oral pan-JAK inhibitor, 5-10 mg twice daily. This sample stems from a study of CD8+ T cells in alopecia areata. Study summary: Percentage of affected scalp area was the basis on which treated patients' severity was scored.

cDNA serving as the sequencing template came from extracted, reverse transcribed RNA. The assay was immunoSEQ multiplex PCR, and TCRdb's table has in-frame clones only and misses some. The repertoire holds approximately 65,000 clones, with more than 45% as singletons. Germline assignment: CDR1 LNHNV and CDR2 YYDKDF (reference sequence). V was clipped by 0 bases and J by 3 bases, with 15 bases between them. CDR3 length equals 16 residues. Study results and limitations: Uncertain still, given a single nonresponder, is whether baseline CD8+ expansion links to response. Clonality in the scalp and expanded CD8+ clones ranked among the top 100 were significantly decreased by tofacitinib.

The input for sequencing was CD8+ T cells sorted from blood, taken around week 36, from a patient treated with tofacitinib. The TCR originated in a human donor with alopecia areata. V usage is TRBV15 and J usage is TRBJ2-7, with a weak D call TRBD1 (6 bases). CDR3 nucleotides: TGTGCCACCAGCAGAGATATGCAGGGGCGATTCTACGAGCAGTACTTC. This gives the protein CATSRDMQGRFYEQYF. The complete variable domain, with remaining parts taken from reference TRBV15 and TRBJ2-7, reads DAMVIQNPRYQVTQFGKPVTLSCSQTLNHNVMYWYQQKSSQAPKLLFHYYDKDFNNEADTPDNFQSRRPNTSFCFLDIRSPGLGDTAMYLCATSRDMQGRFYEQYFGPGTRLTVT.